The 17 T cell receptor beta chains listed next were all sequenced from one sample in a study of T cell responses to AZD1222 COVID-19 vaccine. Sequencing was performed with immunoSEQ multiplex PCR; in TCRdb, only in-frame clones are kept and a portion is missing. The table includes over 150,000 clones, approximately 90% detected once. Source: peripheral blood, taken on day 0 of AZD1222 vaccination. These receptor sequences come from an adult in good health.

The V gene is TRBV6-6, the J gene TRBJ2-2; tentatively, D is TRBD1 or TRBD2 (5 bases each). The germline V gene encodes CDR1 MNHNY and CDR2 SVGAGI (reference sequence). This CDR3 spans 17 amino acids. Between the trimmed V and J ends, which lost 5 bases and 6 bases, there was a span of 22 bases. The CDR3: CASSRKPGTSASGELFF. DNA of the CDR3: TGTGCCAGCAGTCGAAAACCCGGGACCTCGGCTTCCGGGGAGCTGTTTTTT.

The rearrangement joins TRBV7-2 to TRBJ1-3, with D possibly matching TRBD1 (5 bases). Trimming stripped 3 bases from V and 0 bases from J, with 12 bases between. Germline V gene data show CDR1 as SGHTA and CDR2 as FQGNSA. CDR3 length: 16 residues. CDR3 sequence reads: CASSFTGSFSGNTIYF. CDR3 sequence (DNA): TGTGCCAGCAGCTTTACAGGATCGTTCTCTGGAAACACCATATATTTT.

The J gene is TRBJ1-3, the V gene TRBV29-1; D remains ambiguous. The CDR3 consists of 11 residues. Germline assignment: CDR1 SQVTM and CDR2 ANQGSEA. V lost 4 bases and J lost 3, with 4 bases in between. The CDR3 protein is CSVGLGNTIYF. CDR3 DNA: TGCAGCGTTGGACTTGGAAACACCATATATTTT.

This rearrangement joins TRBV18 to TRBJ2-3; possibly TRBD1 for D (6 bases). V was cut by 3 bases and J by 0 bases, with 10 bases left in between. This CDR3 is 15 amino acids long. Germline-derived CDR1 and CDR2 are KGHSH and LQKENI. DNA of the CDR3: TGTGCCAGCTCACCTGAGGGACAAAGCACAGATACGCAGTATTTT. Translation: CASSPEGQSTDTQYF.

J is TRBJ1-5 and V is TRBV7-2; 7 positions match TRBD1. Trimming at V came to 4 bases and at J to 2 bases, leaving 8 bases not matched to a gene. The CDR3 contains 16 residues. Germline CDR1 reads SGHTA; CDR2 reads FQGNSA. For the CDR3, the DNA is TGTGCCAGCAGCTCCGCCGGGACAGCCGGCAATCAGCCCCAGCATTTT. Protein sequence: CASSSAGTAGNQPQHF.

This chain links TRBV19 with TRBJ1-5, with no clear D. The CDR3 contains 12 residues. V lost 2 bases, J lost 7 bases, and 6 bases lay in between. Germline assignment: CDR1 LNHDA and CDR2 SQIVND (reference sequence). CDR3 bases: TGTGCCAGTAGTATATACCGCCAGCCCCAGCATTTT. Translated: CASSIYRQPQHF.

This chain uses TRBV5-6 with TRBJ2-2; possible D gene TRBD2, 6 bases. From germline, CDR1 is SGHDT and CDR2 YYEEEE. With 0 bases removed from V and 2 bases from J, the gap between germline ends came to 11 bases. The CDR3 spans 16 residues. The CDR3 sequence: CASSLDGGTNTGELFF. The DNA of the CDR3 is TGTGCCAGCAGCTTGGACGGGGGAACCAACACCGGGGAGCTGTTTTTT.

This clone was observed a handful of times. Other DNA sequences in this sample translate to the same CDR3. The chain employs TRBV6-1 and TRBJ1-1, with unresolved D. Trimming left V 1 base short and J 2 bases short, with 5 bases between. The CDR3 loop spans 13 amino acids. Germline CDR1 is MNHNS and CDR2 is SASEGT. Here the CDR3 reads CASSEGENTEAFF. The CDR3 DNA sequence: TGTGCCAGCAGTGAAGGGGAAAACACTGAAGCTTTCTTT.

This clone was seen just once. V gene TRBV6-5 combines with J gene TRBJ1-6; D unresolved. V lost 3 bases and J lost 0, with 6 bases in between. The CDR3 totals 15 residues. CDR1 and CDR2 (germline): MNHEY, SVGAGI. CDR3 in amino acids: CASSYSDSYNSPLHF. The CDR3 DNA reads as TGTGCCAGCAGTTATAGCGACTCCTATAATTCACCCCTCCACTTT.

The genes are TRBV14 and TRBJ1-6; D call uncertain. Per the germline V gene, CDR1 is SGHDN and CDR2 is FVKESK. The CDR3 is 18 residues long. V lost 0 bases and J 0 bases, leaving 12 bases between the germline ends. CDR3 sequence reads: CASSQDPGGSSYNSPLHF. The CDR3 coding sequence is TGTGCCAGCAGCCAAGATCCCGGCGGTAGCTCCTATAATTCACCCCTCCACTTT.

Here the CDR3 DNA reads TGTGCCAGTAGTATAGCGGGCAGGGCGAGGACTGAAGCTTTCTTT. It translates to CASSIAGRARTEAFF. The rearrangement uses TRBV19 and TRBJ1-1; D perhaps matches TRBD1 (5 bases). The V end lost 1 base, the J end lost 5 bases, and 14 bases lay between the germline ends. CDR1 LNHDA and CDR2 SQIVND come from the germline V gene (reference sequence). The CDR3 totals 15 residues.

The rearrangement links TRBV6-2 or TRBV6-3 to TRBJ2-1, with D uncertain. The CDR3 loop spans 13 amino acids. Per germline, CDR1 MNHEY and CDR2 SVGEGT. V was cut by 5 bases and J by 8 bases, with 13 bases left in between. CDR3 loop: CASSHGLVDEQFF. The DNA for the CDR3 is TGTGCCAGCAGTCACGGCCTAGTGGATGAGCAGTTCTTC.

This clone was counted between two and nine times. This chain links TRBV7-2 with TRBJ1-2; D perhaps matches TRBD1 (6 bases). The CDR3 is made up of 15 amino acids. Looked up from germline, CDR1 is SGHTA and CDR2 is FQGNSA. Trimming removed 2 bases from V and 2 bases from J, with 12 bases in between. The DNA for the CDR3 is TGTGCCAGCAGCTTAATGGGGGGGCCCAACTATGGCTACACCTTC. Protein sequence: CASSLMGGPNYGYTF.

The CDR3 reads CASSLGGMQSGYTF. The CDR3 DNA reads as TGTGCCAGCAGCTTAGGGGGCATGCAGAGTGGCTACACCTTC. The V and J genes are TRBV11-3 and TRBJ1-2, with D possibly matching TRBD1 (5 bases). The CDR3 totals 14 residues. Trimming removed 1 base at V and 7 bases at J, with 13 bases between. Germline-derived CDR1 and CDR2 are SGHNT and YENEEA.

The CDR3: CASSEKGGYGYTF. The DNA of the CDR3 is TGTGCCAGCAGTGAAAAGGGGGGCTATGGCTACACCTTC. The rearrangement links TRBV6-1 to TRBJ1-2, with a weak D call TRBD1 (6 bases). Looked up from germline, CDR1 is MNHNS and CDR2 is SASEGT. CDR3 length: 13 residues. V was pared by 2 bases and J by 4 bases, with 8 bases between.

The CDR3 nucleotides read TGTGCCAGCAGTACAGGACAGGGAAACTCCGGGGCCAACGTCCTGACTTTC. Protein: CASSTGQGNSGANVLTF. The chain recombines TRBV27 with TRBJ2-6, with 8 bases that match TRBD1. V trimming: 5 bases; J trimming: 4 bases; junction bases outside the gene matches: 10. The CDR3 loop spans 17 amino acids. CDR1 is MNHEY, CDR2 SMNVEV, per germline (reference sequence). The full variable domain, rest sourced from reference TRBV27 and TRBJ2-6, is EAQVTQNPRYLITVTGKKLTVTCSQNMNHEYMSWYRQDPGLGLRQIYYSMNVEVTDKGDVPEGYKVSRKEKRNFPLILESPSPNQTSLYFCASSTGQGNSGANVLTFGAGSRLTVL.

This clone was recorded once. The chain has TRBV12-3 or TRBV12-4 and TRBJ2-7, with D unclear. Trimming removed 5 bases at V and 6 bases at J, with 11 bases between. The CDR3 runs to 12 residues. DNA for the CDR3: TGTGCCAGCAGTCGGACCGACTCCGAGCAGTACTTC. This encodes CASSRTDSEQYF.